Below, one T cell receptor (beta chain) is given with its context. Its antigen is still unknown. The sample originates from a study of CD4 T cells in relation to SARS-CoV-2 and coronaviruses. Study at large: Convalescent patients had median age 38.5 years, range about 20 to 72.

Profiled with immunoSEQ multiplex PCR; TCRdb holds only in-frame clones, not every one. The profile covers 35,000 or so clones, with over 65% appearing a single time and 2.5% to 3.5% taken by the ten largest. The CDR3 is made up of 13 amino acids. Trimming removed 6 bases at V and 8 bases at J, with 17 bases between. Germline V lookup: CDR1 SQVTM, CDR2 ANQGSEA. J is TRBJ2-1 and V is TRBV29-1, with no clear D. Sequencing input: memory CD4+ T cells from PBMCs, cultured in vitro. This clonotype was sampled from an adult with COVID-19. CDR3 bases: TGCAGCGTAAAGAGGCCCAGAAGCGATGAGCAGTTCTTC. This sequence encodes CSVKRPRSDEQFF.